Listed below are T cell receptor beta chains from one sample, sequenced in a study of blood T cells in healthy people across ages. MiXCR, run by TCRdb on the 5' RACE reads, gives a single entry per CDR3 protein. The table shows 650,000 to 1,000,000 distinct CDR3 sequences, with about 34% occurring only once. The sequenced material came from blood. The receptors shown here come from a man between 18 and 35 years old in good health. The CDR3 runs from the conserved cysteine through the conserved F or W. Fields, in order: CDR3 protein, clone size, CDR3 length, J gene, D gene, V gene. D genes are given only for firm matches. Clone size is not always given. Where it is, it says once, few, many or a class for expanded clones.

CDR3aa: CAISEIGGRTIGYTF
abundance: NA
len: 15
j_gene: TRBJ1-2
d_gene: NA
v_gene: TRBV10-3

CDR3aa: CASTLGTVNNEQYF
abundance: NA
len: 14
j_gene: TRBJ2-7
d_gene: NA
v_gene: TRBV7-2

CDR3aa: CAIGWTAANNEQFF
abundance: few
len: 14
j_gene: TRBJ2-1
d_gene: NA
v_gene: TRBV10-3

CDR3aa: CASSSQGGENIQYF
abundance: few
len: 14
j_gene: TRBJ2-4
d_gene: NA
v_gene: TRBV7-2

CDR3aa: CASSQRTGLDYYGYTF
abundance: NA
len: 16
j_gene: TRBJ1-2
d_gene: NA
v_gene: TRBV4-3

CDR3aa: CASSERGGRETQYF
abundance: NA
len: 14
j_gene: NA
d_gene: TRBD2
v_gene: TRBV3-1

CDR3aa: CSARSRLARYEQYF
abundance: NA
len: 14
j_gene: NA
d_gene: TRBD2
v_gene: TRBV20-1

CDR3aa: CASSYGGLGNEQYF
abundance: NA
len: 14
j_gene: TRBJ2-5
d_gene: NA
v_gene: TRBV6-5

CDR3aa: CASRIAGTNTGELFF
abundance: NA
len: 15
j_gene: TRBJ2-2
d_gene: TRBD2
v_gene: TRBV4-2

CDR3aa: CASSPGQELILYNEQFF
abundance: NA
len: 17
j_gene: TRBJ2-1
d_gene: TRBD1
v_gene: TRBV7-9

CDR3aa: CASSPYTKGASYEQYF
abundance: NA
len: 16
j_gene: TRBJ2-7
d_gene: TRBD1
v_gene: TRBV27

CDR3aa: CASRAGFTPYEQYF
abundance: NA
len: 14
j_gene: TRBJ2-7
d_gene: NA
v_gene: TRBV5-6

CDR3aa: CASSVGMNGPEAFF
abundance: NA
len: 14
j_gene: TRBJ1-1
d_gene: NA
v_gene: TRBV9

CDR3aa: CASTSGANNEQYF
abundance: few
len: 13
j_gene: TRBJ2-5
d_gene: TRBD2
v_gene: TRBV12-3/TRBV12-4

CDR3aa: CSVGPSGRSAEELFF
abundance: many
len: 15
j_gene: TRBJ1-4
d_gene: NA
v_gene: TRBV29-1

CDR3aa: CATGGSINAYEQYF
abundance: NA
len: 14
j_gene: NA
d_gene: TRBD2
v_gene: TRBV7-9